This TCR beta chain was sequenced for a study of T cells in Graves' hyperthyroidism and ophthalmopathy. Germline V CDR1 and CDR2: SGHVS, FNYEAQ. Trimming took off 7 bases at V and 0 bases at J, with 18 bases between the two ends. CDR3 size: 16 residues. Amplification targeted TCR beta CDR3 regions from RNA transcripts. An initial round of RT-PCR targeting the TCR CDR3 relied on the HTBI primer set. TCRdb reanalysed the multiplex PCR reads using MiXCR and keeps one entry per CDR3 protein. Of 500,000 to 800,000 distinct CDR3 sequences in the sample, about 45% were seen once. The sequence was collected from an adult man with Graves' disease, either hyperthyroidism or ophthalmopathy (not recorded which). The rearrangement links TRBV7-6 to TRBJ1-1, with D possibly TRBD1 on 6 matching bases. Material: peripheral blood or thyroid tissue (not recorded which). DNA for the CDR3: TGTGCCAGCACCCCGGGTGGTGGGGGGCTGAACACTGAAGCTTTCTTT. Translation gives CASTPGGGGLNTEAFF.